The T cell receptor (beta chain) described here comes from a study of blood T cell repertoires in COVID-19. The CDR3 consists of 14 residues. Germline lookup yields CDR1 LNHDA and CDR2 SQIVND (reference sequence). V lost 3 bases and J lost 6, with 14 bases in between. The table came from immunoSEQ multiplex PCR; TCRdb's copy has only in-frame clones and leaves some out. Among 200,000 to 300,000 clones, more than 85% were seen once, and the ten largest hold about 5.2%. Enrolment of Seattle patients took place during active infection, and they were followed longitudinally. This receptor was obtained from a woman aged 60-75 years with COVID-19, enrolled during active disease. This sequence joins TRBV19 and TRBJ1-2; unclear D gene. Sequenced material: peripheral blood. The CDR3 sequence: CASSIIAGLNGYTF. CDR3 nucleotides: TGTGCCAGTAGTATCATTGCGGGGTTGAATGGCTACACCTTC. The whole variable domain, filled in from reference TRBV19 and TRBJ1-2, reads DGGITQSPKYLFRKEGQNVTLSCEQNLNHDAMYWYRQDPGQGLRLIYYSQIVNDFQKGDIAEGYSVSREKKESFPLTVTSAQKNPTAFYLCASSIIAGLNGYTFGSGTRLTVV.